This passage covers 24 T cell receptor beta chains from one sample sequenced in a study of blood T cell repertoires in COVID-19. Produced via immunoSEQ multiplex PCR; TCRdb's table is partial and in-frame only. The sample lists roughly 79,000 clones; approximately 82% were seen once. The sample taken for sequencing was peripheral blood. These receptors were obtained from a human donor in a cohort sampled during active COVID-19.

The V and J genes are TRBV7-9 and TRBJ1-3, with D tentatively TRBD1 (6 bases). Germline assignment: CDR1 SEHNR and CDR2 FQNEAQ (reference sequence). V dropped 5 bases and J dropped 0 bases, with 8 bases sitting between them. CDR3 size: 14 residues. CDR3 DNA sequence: TGTGCCAGCAGCCTGACAGGCTCTGGAAACACCATATATTTT. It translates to CASSLTGSGNTIYF.

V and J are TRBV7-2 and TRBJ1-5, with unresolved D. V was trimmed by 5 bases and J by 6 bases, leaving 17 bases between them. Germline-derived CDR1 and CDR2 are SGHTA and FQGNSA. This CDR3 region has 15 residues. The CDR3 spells CASSRRRGEGQPQHF. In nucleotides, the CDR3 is TGTGCCAGCAGCCGTCGGCGCGGGGAGGGTCAGCCCCAGCATTTT.

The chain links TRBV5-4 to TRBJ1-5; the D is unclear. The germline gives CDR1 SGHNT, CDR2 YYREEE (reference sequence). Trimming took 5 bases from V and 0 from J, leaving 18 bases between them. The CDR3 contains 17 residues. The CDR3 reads CASRMSQRTVSNQPQHF. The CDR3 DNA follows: TGTGCCAGCAGAATGTCCCAGAGAACAGTTAGCAATCAGCCCCAGCATTTT.

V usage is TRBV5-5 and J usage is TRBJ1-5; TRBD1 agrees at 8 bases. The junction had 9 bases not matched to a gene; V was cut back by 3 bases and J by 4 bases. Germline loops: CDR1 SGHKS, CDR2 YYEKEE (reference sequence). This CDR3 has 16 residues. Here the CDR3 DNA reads TGTGCCAGCAGCTCCGGGACAGGCATGGGAAATCAGCCCCAGCATTTT. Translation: CASSSGTGMGNQPQHF.

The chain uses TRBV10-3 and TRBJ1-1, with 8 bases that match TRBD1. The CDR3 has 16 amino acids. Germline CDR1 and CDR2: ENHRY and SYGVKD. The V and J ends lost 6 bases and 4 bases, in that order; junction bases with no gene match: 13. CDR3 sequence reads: CAISPRGPGGLTEAFF. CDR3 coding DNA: TGTGCCATCAGCCCCAGGGGGCCGGGGGGTCTCACTGAAGCTTTCTTT.

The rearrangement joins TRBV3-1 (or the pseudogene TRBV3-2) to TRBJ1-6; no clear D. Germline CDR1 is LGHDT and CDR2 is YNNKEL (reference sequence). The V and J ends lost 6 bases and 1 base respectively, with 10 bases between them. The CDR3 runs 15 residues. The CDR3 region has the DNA TGTGCCAGCAGGATAAACAGATCCTATAATTCACCCCTCCACTTT. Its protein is CASRINRSYNSPLHF.

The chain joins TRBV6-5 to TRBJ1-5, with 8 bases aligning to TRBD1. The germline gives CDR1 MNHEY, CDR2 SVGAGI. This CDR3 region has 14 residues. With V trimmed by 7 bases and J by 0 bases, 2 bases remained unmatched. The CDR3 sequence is CASIGTGSNQPQHF. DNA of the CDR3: TGTGCCAGCATTGGGACAGGTAGCAATCAGCCCCAGCATTTT.

CDR3 sequence (DNA): TGTGCCAGCAGCGTAGGCGGGGGGTTGCCTGGTGGCTACACCTTC. This encodes CASSVGGGLPGGYTF. The J gene is TRBJ1-2, the V gene TRBV9; D perhaps matches TRBD1 (5 bases). Germline CDR1 SGDLS, CDR2 YYNGEE. The CDR3 loop spans 15 amino acids. The V gene lost 0 bases and the J gene lost 7 bases, with 16 bases spanning the gap. The whole variable domain, remainder taken from reference TRBV9 and TRBJ1-2, is DSGVTQTPKHLITATGQRVTLRCSPRSGDLSVYWYQQSLDQGLQFLIQYYNGEERAKGNILERFSAQQFPDLHSELNLSSLELGDSALYFCASSVGGGLPGGYTFGSGTRLTVV.

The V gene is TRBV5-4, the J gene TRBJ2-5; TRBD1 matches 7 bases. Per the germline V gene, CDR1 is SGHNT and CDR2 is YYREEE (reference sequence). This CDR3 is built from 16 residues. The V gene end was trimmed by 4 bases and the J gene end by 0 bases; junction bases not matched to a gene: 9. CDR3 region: CASSAPQGPYQETQYF. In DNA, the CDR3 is TGTGCCAGCAGCGCACCACAGGGGCCCTACCAAGAGACCCAGTACTTC.

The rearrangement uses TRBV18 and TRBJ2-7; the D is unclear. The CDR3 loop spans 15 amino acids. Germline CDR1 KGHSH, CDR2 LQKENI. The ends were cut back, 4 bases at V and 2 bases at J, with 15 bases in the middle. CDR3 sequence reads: CASSHERTVAYEQYF. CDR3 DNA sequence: TGTGCCAGCTCACATGAAAGAACAGTCGCCTACGAGCAGTACTTC.

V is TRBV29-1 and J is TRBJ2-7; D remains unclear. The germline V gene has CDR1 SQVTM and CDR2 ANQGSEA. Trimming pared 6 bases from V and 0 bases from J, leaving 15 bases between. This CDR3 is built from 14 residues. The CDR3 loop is CSVSTDRSSYEQYF. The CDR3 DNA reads TGCAGCGTCTCCACAGACCGTTCCTCCTACGAGCAGTACTTC.

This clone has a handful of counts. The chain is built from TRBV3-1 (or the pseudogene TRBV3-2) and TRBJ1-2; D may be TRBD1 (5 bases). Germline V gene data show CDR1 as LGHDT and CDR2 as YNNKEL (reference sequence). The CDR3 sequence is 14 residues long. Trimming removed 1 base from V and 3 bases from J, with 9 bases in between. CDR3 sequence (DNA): TGTGCCAGCAGCCAAGTCGGCAGGGACTATGGCTACACCTTC. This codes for CASSQVGRDYGYTF.

The CDR3 region is CASSPPSQGAINFNYGYTF. As DNA, the CDR3 is TGTGCCAGCAGCCCCCCCTCCCAGGGGGCCATAAACTTTAACTATGGCTACACCTTC. The V gene is TRBV7-9, the J gene TRBJ1-2, with 8 bases that match TRBD1. The V gene end was trimmed by 5 bases and the J gene end by 1 base; junction bases not matched to a gene: 18. Germline lookup yields CDR1 SEHNR and CDR2 FQNEAQ (reference sequence). The CDR3 is 19 residues long.

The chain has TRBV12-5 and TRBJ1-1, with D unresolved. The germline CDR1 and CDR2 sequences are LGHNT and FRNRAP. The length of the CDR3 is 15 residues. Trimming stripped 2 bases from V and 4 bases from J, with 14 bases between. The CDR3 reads CASGLRKMSGTEAFF. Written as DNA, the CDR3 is TGTGCTAGTGGTTTGAGGAAGATGTCGGGCACTGAAGCTTTCTTT. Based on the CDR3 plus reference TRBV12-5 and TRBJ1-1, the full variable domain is DARVTQTPRHKVTEMGQEVTMRCQPILGHNTVFWYRQTMMQGLELLAYFRNRAPLDDSGMPKDRFSAEMPDATLATLKIQPSEPRDSAVYFCASGLRKMSGTEAFFGQGTRLTVV.

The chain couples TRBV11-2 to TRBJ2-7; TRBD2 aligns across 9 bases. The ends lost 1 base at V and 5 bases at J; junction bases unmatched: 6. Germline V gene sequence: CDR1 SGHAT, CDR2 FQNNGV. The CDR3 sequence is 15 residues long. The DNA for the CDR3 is TGTGCCAGCAGCTTAGGCCTAGCGGGGTGGGACGAGCAGTACTTC. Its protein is CASSLGLAGWDEQYF.

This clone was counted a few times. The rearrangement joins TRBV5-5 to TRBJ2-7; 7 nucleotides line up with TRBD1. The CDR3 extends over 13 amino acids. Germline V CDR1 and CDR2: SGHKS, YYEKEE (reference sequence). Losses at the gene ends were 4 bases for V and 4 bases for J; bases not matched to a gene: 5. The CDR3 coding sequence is TGTGCCAGCAGCCCTCAGGGGGTTTACGAGCAGTACTTC. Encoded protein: CASSPQGVYEQYF.

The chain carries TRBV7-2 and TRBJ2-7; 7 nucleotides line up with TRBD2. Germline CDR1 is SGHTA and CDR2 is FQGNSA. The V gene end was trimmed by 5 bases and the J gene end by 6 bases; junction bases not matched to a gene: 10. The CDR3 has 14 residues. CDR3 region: CASSRGGSLFEQYF. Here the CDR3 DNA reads TGTGCCAGCAGCCGGGGAGGGTCCCTCTTCGAGCAGTACTTC.

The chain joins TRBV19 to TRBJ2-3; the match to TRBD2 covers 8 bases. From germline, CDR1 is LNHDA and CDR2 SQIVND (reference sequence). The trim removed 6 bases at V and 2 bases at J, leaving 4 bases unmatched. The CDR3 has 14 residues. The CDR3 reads CASSTGGNTDTQYF. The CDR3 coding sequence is TGTGCCAGTAGCACGGGGGGGAACACAGATACGCAGTATTTT.

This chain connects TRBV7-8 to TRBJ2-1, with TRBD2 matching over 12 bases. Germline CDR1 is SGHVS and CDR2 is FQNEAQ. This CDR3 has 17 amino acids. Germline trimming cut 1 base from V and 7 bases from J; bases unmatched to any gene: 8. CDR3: CASSLDPSGGAGNEQFF. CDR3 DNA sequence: TGTGCCAGCAGCTTAGACCCTAGCGGGGGGGCCGGGAATGAGCAGTTCTTC.

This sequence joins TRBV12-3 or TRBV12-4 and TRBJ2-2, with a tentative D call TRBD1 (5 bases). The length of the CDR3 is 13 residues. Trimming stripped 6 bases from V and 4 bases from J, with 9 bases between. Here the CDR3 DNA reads TGTGCCAGCAGACGCACAGGCACCGGGGAGCTGTTTTTT. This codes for CASRRTGTGELFF.

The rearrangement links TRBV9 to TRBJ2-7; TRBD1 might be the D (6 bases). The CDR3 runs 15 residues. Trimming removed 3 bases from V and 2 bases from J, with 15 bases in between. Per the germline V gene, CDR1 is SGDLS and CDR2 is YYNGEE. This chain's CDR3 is CASSAFRDNAYEQYF. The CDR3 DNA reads TGTGCCAGCAGCGCCTTCCGGGACAACGCCTACGAGCAGTACTTC.

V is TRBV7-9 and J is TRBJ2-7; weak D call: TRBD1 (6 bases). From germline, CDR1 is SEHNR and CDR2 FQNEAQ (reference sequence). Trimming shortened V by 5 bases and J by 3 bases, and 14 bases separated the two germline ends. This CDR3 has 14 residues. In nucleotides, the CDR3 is TGTGCCAGCAGCCAACTAGGACAGAACTACGAGCAGTACTTC. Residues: CASSQLGQNYEQYF.

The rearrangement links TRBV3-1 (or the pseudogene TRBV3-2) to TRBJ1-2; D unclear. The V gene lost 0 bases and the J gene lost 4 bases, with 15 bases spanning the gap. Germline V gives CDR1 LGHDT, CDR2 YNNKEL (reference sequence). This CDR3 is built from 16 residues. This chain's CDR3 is CASSQDPTPEGYGYTF. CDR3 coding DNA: TGTGCCAGCAGCCAAGATCCGACACCTGAGGGCTATGGCTACACCTTC.

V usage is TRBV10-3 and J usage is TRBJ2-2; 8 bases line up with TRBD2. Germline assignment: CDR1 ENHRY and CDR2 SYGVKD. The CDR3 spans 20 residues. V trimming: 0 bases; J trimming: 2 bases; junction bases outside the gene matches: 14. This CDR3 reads CAISESGLAHHSGNTGELFF. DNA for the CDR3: TGTGCCATCAGTGAGTCCGGACTAGCACACCACTCGGGAAACACCGGGGAGCTGTTTTTT.